This passage covers 32 T cell receptor beta chains from one sample sequenced in a study of blood T cell repertoires in COVID-19. Generated by immunoSEQ multiplex PCR, the TCRdb table keeps only in-frame clones and is missing some. Among a few hundred thousand clones listed, more than 75% were seen once. The sequencing input was peripheral blood. These receptors originate from a woman in her sixties or seventies with COVID-19, enrolled during active disease.

The genes are TRBV6-5 and TRBJ2-7; 7 bases map to TRBD1. The CDR3 spans 15 residues. The V gene's germline CDR1 is MNHEY and CDR2 SVGAGI. J lost 0 bases, V lost 7 bases, and 9 bases had no gene match. The chain's CDR3 is CASIKRQGSSYEQYF. CDR3 sequence (DNA): TGTGCCAGCATCAAAAGACAGGGTAGCTCCTACGAGCAGTACTTC.

The chain carries TRBV6-5 and TRBJ2-3; D is possibly TRBD1 (6 bases). This CDR3 spans 15 amino acids. Germline V gene data show CDR1 as MNHEY and CDR2 as SVGAGI. The V and J ends lost 6 bases and 5 bases respectively, with 18 bases between them. CDR3 bases: TGTGCCAGCAGCTTACAGGGCGCTCGGGGAGATACGCAGTATTTT. As protein: CASSLQGARGDTQYF.

V and J are TRBV5-8 and TRBJ2-2, with 12 bases fitting TRBD2. The J segment lost 4 bases and the V segment lost 4 bases, leaving 2 bases of the junction unmatched. The CDR3 sequence is 15 residues long. Germline assignment: CDR1 SGHTS and CDR2 YDEGEE. The CDR3 spells CASSRTSGITGELFF. The CDR3 nucleotides are TGTGCCAGCAGCCGGACTAGCGGGATCACCGGGGAGCTGTTTTTT.

The V and J genes are TRBV6-6 and TRBJ1-6; 11 nucleotides match TRBD1. The CDR3 spans 15 residues. Germline CDR1 MNHNY, CDR2 SVGAGI (reference sequence). The V and J ends lost 5 bases and 5 bases, in that order; junction bases with no gene match: 2. Here the CDR3 DNA reads TGTGCCAGCAGTCCGGGACAGGGGGATAATTCACCCCTCCACTTT. Its protein is CASSPGQGDNSPLHF.

The CDR3 spells CASRTSGRSSGEQYF. The DNA for the CDR3 is TGTGCCAGCAGGACTAGCGGGAGAAGTTCTGGGGAGCAGTACTTC. The chain links TRBV6-6 to TRBJ2-7; 12 bases align to TRBD2. Losses at the gene ends were 6 bases for V and 7 bases for J; bases not matched to a gene: 10. The CDR3 is 15 residues long. CDR1 MNHNY and CDR2 SVGAGI come from the germline V gene (reference sequence).

This chain connects TRBV6-5 to TRBJ2-1; 9 positions agree with TRBD2. The germline gives CDR1 MNHEY, CDR2 SVGAGI. Germline trimming cut 7 bases from V and 9 bases from J; bases unmatched to any gene: 7. CDR3 size: 13 residues. For the CDR3, the DNA is TGTGCCAGCAAACGGCGGGAGGGGGGTGAGCAGTTCTTC. Translated, it gives CASKRREGGEQFF.

V gene TRBV6-2 or TRBV6-3 combines with J gene TRBJ1-5; 7 positions match TRBD1. CDR3 length: 14 amino acids. The germline V gene has CDR1 MNHEY and CDR2 SVGEGT. The trim removed 6 bases at V and 6 bases at J, leaving 8 bases unmatched. The CDR3 loop reads CASSHRQGVQPQHF. The DNA of the CDR3 is TGTGCCAGCAGCCACCGACAGGGTGTTCAGCCCCAGCATTTT.

This sequence joins TRBV5-4 and TRBJ1-2; 9 positions match TRBD1. The germline gives CDR1 SGHNT, CDR2 YYREEE (reference sequence). The CDR3 runs to 14 residues. Germline trimming cut 4 bases from V and 9 bases from J; bases unmatched to any gene: 10. The CDR3 sequence: CASSRVRDRARYTF. The CDR3 DNA reads as TGTGCCAGCAGCCGAGTCCGGGACAGGGCTCGCTACACCTTC.

The V and J genes are TRBV30 and TRBJ1-5, with D unclear. V shed 4 bases and J shed 4 bases, with 11 bases lying between them. The CDR3 contains 13 residues. Per germline, CDR1 GTSNPN and CDR2 SVGIG (reference sequence). CDR3 protein: CAWTGGLNQPQHF. In DNA form, the CDR3 reads TGTGCCTGGACGGGCGGACTAAATCAGCCCCAGCATTTT.

The chain has TRBV6-5 and TRBJ1-1; D is unresolved. The V gene lost 2 bases and the J gene lost 0 bases, with 13 bases spanning the gap. The V gene's germline CDR1 is MNHEY and CDR2 SVGAGI. The CDR3 loop spans 16 amino acids. The CDR3: CASSYVASRMNTEAFF. In DNA form, the CDR3 reads TGTGCCAGCAGTTACGTGGCCAGTCGTATGAACACTGAAGCTTTCTTT.

The J gene is TRBJ2-7, the V gene TRBV28, with D maybe TRBD2 (5 bases). V dropped 8 bases and J dropped 7 bases, with 18 bases sitting between them. CDR3 size: 13 residues. Germline-derived CDR1 and CDR2 are MDHEN and SYDVKM. CDR3 residues: CASRRLLPGEQYF. CDR3 coding DNA: TGTGCCAGCCGGCGGCTACTCCCGGGGGAGCAGTACTTC.

The chain has TRBV30 and TRBJ1-1, with D possibly matching TRBD1 (5 bases). The CDR3 is 13 residues long. Germline assignment: CDR1 GTSNPN and CDR2 SVGIG (reference sequence). The V and J ends lost 0 bases and 8 bases respectively, with 13 bases between them. CDR3 bases: TGTGCCTGGAGTGTACGGACCCGGGGGGAAGCTTTCTTT. Protein sequence: CAWSVRTRGEAFF.

This clone was seen once. The chain couples TRBV5-6 to TRBJ1-1, with 9 bases fitting TRBD1. Per germline, CDR1 SGHDT and CDR2 YYEEEE. The CDR3 is made up of 19 amino acids. J was trimmed by 1 base and V by 2 bases; bases with no gene match: 15. Here the CDR3 DNA reads TGTGCCAGCAGCTTAATTACCGGGACAGGGATTAGGTGGAACACTGAAGCTTTCTTT. It specifies CASSLITGTGIRWNTEAFF.

The CDR3 DNA reads TGTGCCTGGAGTCCGGGACAGGGGGCAGATCAGCCCCAGCATTTT. It is translated as CAWSPGQGADQPQHF. The chain links TRBV30 to TRBJ1-5, with 12 bases that match TRBD1. Germline CDR1 and CDR2: GTSNPN and SVGIG (reference sequence). After removal of 2 bases from V and 5 bases from J, the junction contained 4 bases not matched to a gene. The CDR3 runs to 15 residues.

The chain links TRBV29-1 to TRBJ1-6, with 10 bases that match TRBD1. The CDR3 runs to 12 residues. CDR1 and CDR2 (germline): SQVTM, ANQGSEA. V dropped 4 bases and J dropped 9; count of bases not matched to a gene: 0. CDR3 nucleotide sequence: TGCAGCGTTGGGGACAGGGGTTCACCCCTCCACTTT. Translation: CSVGDRGSPLHF.

This clone was seen more than once but under ten times. The rearrangement joins TRBV5-1 to TRBJ1-1; 7 positions match TRBD1. Germline V gene lookup returns CDR1 SGHRS and CDR2 YFSETQ. CDR3 length: 15 amino acids. Trimming cost V 4 bases and J 1 base; bases outside gene matches: 7. The CDR3 loop is CASSPNRGGNTEAFF. The DNA for the CDR3 is TGCGCCAGCAGCCCAAACAGGGGAGGGAACACTGAAGCTTTCTTT.

This clone was seen once. Different DNA sequences within this sample yield the same CDR3. The genes are TRBV18 and TRBJ1-2; 9 bases align to TRBD1. In germline, CDR1 is KGHSH, CDR2 LQKENI. With 3 bases clipped from V and 5 bases from J, the junction kept 1 base outside the gene matches. The CDR3 covers 13 residues. The CDR3 sequence is CASSPGQGYGYTF. The CDR3 DNA reads TGTGCCAGCTCACCTGGACAGGGGTATGGCTACACCTTC. Full variable domain (rest looked up from reference TRBV18 and TRBJ1-2): NAGVMQNPRHLVRRRGQEARLRCSPMKGHSHVYWYRQLPEEGLKFMVYLQKENIIDESGMPKERFSAEFPKEGPSILRIQQVVRGDSAAYFCASSPGQGYGYTFGSGTRLTVV.

V usage is TRBV14 and J usage is TRBJ2-7; weak D call: TRBD2 (6 bases). Germline CDR1 is SGHDN and CDR2 is FVKESK. V was clipped by 3 bases and J by 0 bases, with 15 bases between them. CDR3 size: 16 residues. CDR3 nucleotide sequence: TGTGCCAGCAGCCAGCGGGACGCAATTCGCTCCTACGAGCAGTACTTC. Amino acid sequence: CASSQRDAIRSYEQYF.

This chain connects TRBV27 to TRBJ1-1; D ambiguous. CDR3 length equals 13 residues. Germline assignment: CDR1 MNHEY and CDR2 SMNVEV (reference sequence). V lost 3 bases and J lost 2, with 7 bases in between. CDR3 coding DNA: TGTGCCAGCAGTTTCTACAGCAACACTGAAGCTTTCTTT. Translating it yields CASSFYSNTEAFF.

V is TRBV12-3 or TRBV12-4 and J is TRBJ2-7; D is undetermined. This CDR3 region has 13 residues. V was trimmed by 0 bases and J by 3 bases, leaving 6 bases between them. CDR3 region: CASSLAAIYEQYF. The CDR3 DNA sequence: TGTGCCAGCAGTTTAGCCGCTATCTACGAGCAGTACTTC.

This sequence joins TRBV14 and TRBJ1-6; 8 positions agree with TRBD1. Trimming cost V 5 bases and J 9 bases; bases outside gene matches: 12. CDR3 length: 16 residues. Looked up from germline, CDR1 is SGHDN and CDR2 is FVKESK. CDR3 region: CASSLRGTGRGSPLHF. The CDR3 DNA sequence: TGTGCCAGCAGCTTGCGCGGGACAGGACGGGGTTCACCCCTCCACTTT. Drawing the rest from reference TRBV14 and TRBJ1-6, the complete variable domain is EAGVTQFPSHSVIEKGQTVTLRCDPISGHDNLYWYRRVMGKEIKFLLHFVKESKQDESGMPNNRFLAERTGGTYSTLKVQPAELEDSGVYFCASSLRGTGRGSPLHFGNGTRLTVT.

DNA for the CDR3: TGTGCCAGCAAGCCGGGACAGGGTTTTGGTGAAAAACTGTTTTTT. This translates into CASKPGQGFGEKLFF. J is TRBJ1-4 and V is TRBV2, with 9 bases aligning to TRBD1. This CDR3 is built from 15 residues. Germline V gene lookup returns CDR1 SNHLY and CDR2 FYNNEI. The V gene end was trimmed by 7 bases and the J gene end by 7 bases; junction bases not matched to a gene: 10.

The chain has TRBV11-2 and TRBJ2-5; 13 nucleotides agree with TRBD2. CDR3 size: 17 residues. The junction had 7 bases not matched to a gene; V was cut back by 1 base and J by 5 bases. Per the germline V gene, CDR1 is SGHAT and CDR2 is FQNNGV. The CDR3 region has the DNA TGTGCCAGCAGCTTAGGCAGGACTAGCGGGAGTGGGGAGACCCAGTACTTC. This codes for CASSLGRTSGSGETQYF. Variable domain in full (rest from reference TRBV11-2 and TRBJ2-5): EAGVAQSPRYKIIEKRQSVAFWCNPISGHATLYWYQQILGQGPKLLIQFQNNGVVDDSQLPKDRFSAERLKGVDSTLKIQPAKLEDSAVYLCASSLGRTSGSGETQYFGPGTRLLVL.

This chain links TRBV5-1 with TRBJ2-7, with TRBD2 matching over 7 bases. CDR1 is SGHRS and CDR2 is YFSETQ in the germline V gene. CDR3 length equals 12 residues. V lost 4 bases to trimming and J lost 11 bases; unmatched junction nucleotides: 9. The CDR3 spells CASSDPGRTEYF. CDR3 coding DNA: TGCGCCAGCAGCGATCCCGGGAGGACCGAGTACTTC.

This clone was counted once. This chain links TRBV27 with TRBJ2-2; 7 bases agree with TRBD1. CDR3 size: 15 residues. Germline CDR1 reads MNHEY; CDR2 reads SMNVEV (reference sequence). The J segment lost 0 bases and the V segment lost 5 bases, leaving 3 bases of the junction unmatched. The CDR3 loop reads CASSRGQTNTGELFF. The CDR3 DNA sequence: TGTGCCAGCAGTCGGGGACAGACGAACACCGGGGAGCTGTTTTTT.

Written as DNA, the CDR3 is TGCGCCAGCAGCCAAGGCAGGGTAGCGGAGGGTATGATAAGCACAGATACGCAGTATTTT. Protein: CASSQGRVAEGMISTDTQYF. The chain recombines TRBV4-1 with TRBJ2-3; weak D call: TRBD2 (6 bases). The germline gives CDR1 MGHRA, CDR2 YSYEKL. V lost 1 base and J 0 bases, leaving 23 bases between the germline ends. CDR3 length: 20 residues.

The chain couples TRBV7-4 to TRBJ1-2, with 7 bases identical to TRBD1. The CDR3 extends over 14 amino acids. The junction had 6 bases not matched to a gene; V was cut back by 0 bases and J by 8 bases. The germline V gene encodes CDR1 SGHVT and CDR2 SQSDAQ. The CDR3 bases are TGTGCCAGCAGCTTAGCGCGTACAGGGGAGGGCTACACCTTC. It is translated as CASSLARTGEGYTF. Full variable domain (outside the CDR3, taken from reference TRBV7-4 and TRBJ1-2): GAGVSQSPRYKVAKRGRDVALRCDSISGHVTLYWYRQTLGQGSEVLTYSQSDAQRDKSGRPSGRFSAERPERSVSTLKIQRTEQGDSAVYLCASSLARTGEGYTFGSGTRLTVV.

In this sample, this clone turned up a few times. This sequence joins TRBV12-3 or TRBV12-4 and TRBJ1-2; D possibly corresponds to TRBD1 (6 bases). V lost 3 bases and J lost 7, with 12 bases in between. CDR3 length: 13 amino acids. The CDR3 DNA sequence: TGTGCCAGCAGTTTTCGGGGGGCTCTTGGCTACACCTTC. Amino acids: CASSFRGALGYTF.

The gene calls are TRBV9 and TRBJ2-6; 9 bases are shared with TRBD1. The CDR3 has 17 amino acids. Trimming at V came to 3 bases and at J to 4 bases, leaving 8 bases not matched to a gene. Germline V gene data show CDR1 as SGDLS and CDR2 as YYNGEE. The CDR3 reads CASSEGQGGPGANVLTF. In DNA, the CDR3 is TGTGCCAGCAGCGAGGGACAGGGAGGGCCCGGGGCCAACGTCCTGACTTTC.

This sequence joins TRBV10-3 and TRBJ2-7; D is ambiguous. The CDR3 spans 14 residues. Germline V gene lookup returns CDR1 ENHRY and CDR2 SYGVKD. V lost 5 bases to trimming and J lost 2 bases, with 13 bases between them. CDR3 residues: CAISPLVAAYEQYF. The CDR3 DNA is TGTGCCATCAGTCCCCTGGTAGCCGCCTACGAGCAGTACTTC.

The chain couples TRBV19 to TRBJ1-2, with 7 bases fitting TRBD1. The CDR3 runs to 13 residues. V shed 3 bases and J 7 bases; nucleotides not matched to a gene: 5. Germline V gene sequence: CDR1 LNHDA, CDR2 SQIVND (reference sequence). The CDR3 loop reads CASSIDRVAGYTF. The CDR3 nucleotides are TGTGCCAGTAGTATCGACAGGGTGGCTGGCTACACCTTC.

The chain is built from TRBV28 and TRBJ1-5; weak D call: TRBD1 (5 bases). This CDR3 has 14 residues. CDR1 and CDR2 (germline): MDHEN, SYDVKM. Trimming took off 5 bases at V and 7 bases at J, with 15 bases between the two ends. The CDR3 protein is CASSASGREQPQHF. CDR3 DNA: TGTGCCAGCAGTGCGTCAGGGCGAGAACAGCCCCAGCATTTT. Full variable domain (remainder filled in from reference TRBV28 and TRBJ1-5): DVKVTQSSRYLVKRTGEKVFLECVQDMDHENMFWYRQDPGLGLRLIYFSYDVKMKEKGDIPEGYSVSREKKERFSLILESASTNQTSMYLCASSASGREQPQHFGDGTRLSIL.